One sample yielded the 26 T cell receptor beta chains listed below, sequenced in a study of shared clonotypes between healthy human individuals. The protocol was immunoSEQ multiplex PCR, while the TCRdb copy is restricted to in-frame clones and leaves out a portion. The table has 1.6 million or so clones, roughly 96% seen once; the top ten hold more than 0.9%. The sequenced sample was naive CD4+ T cells sorted from blood. As for subset: CD45RA+ positively selected. Every receptor here comes from a man in his thirties or forties in good health.

This sequence joins TRBV11-1 and TRBJ2-1; 9 bases are a match to TRBD2. There are 19 residues in the CDR3. The V and J ends lost 5 bases and 3 bases, in that order; junction bases with no gene match: 17. The germline gives CDR1 SGHAT, CDR2 FQDESV (reference sequence). This CDR3 reads CASSTPRVEREVHYNEQFF. The DNA for the CDR3 is TGTGCCAGCAGCACCCCTAGAGTGGAGCGGGAGGTACACTACAATGAGCAGTTCTTC.

This rearrangement joins TRBV7-9 to TRBJ2-1, with D perhaps TRBD1 (6 bases). The germline V gene encodes CDR1 SEHNR and CDR2 FQNEAQ (reference sequence). Trimming removed 5 bases at V and 3 bases at J, with 8 bases between. The CDR3 sequence is 13 residues long. The CDR3 DNA reads as TGTGCCAGCAGCATGGGACACTACAATGAGCAGTTCTTC. It codes for CASSMGHYNEQFF.

The chain is built from TRBV28 and TRBJ1-4; D possibly corresponds to TRBD1 (5 bases). Trimming removed 9 bases from V and 0 bases from J, with 14 bases in between. The V gene's germline CDR1 is MDHEN and CDR2 SYDVKM. The CDR3 covers 15 residues. Here the CDR3 reads CASKGVRATNEKLFF. The CDR3 DNA reads TGTGCCAGTAAAGGGGTCCGGGCAACTAATGAAAAACTGTTTTTT.

The chain is built from TRBV2 and TRBJ2-3; weak D call: TRBD2 (6 bases). The CDR3 consists of 15 residues. Trimming took 6 bases from V and 6 from J, leaving 19 bases between them. Per the germline V gene, CDR1 is SNHLY and CDR2 is FYNNEI. The CDR3 DNA reads as TGTGCCAGCAGGAAGAACGGGGGATCGGTGGATACGCAGTATTTT. This translates into CASRKNGGSVDTQYF.

This chain connects TRBV7-8 to TRBJ2-7; possibly TRBD2 for D (5 bases). The CDR3 extends over 13 amino acids. Between the trimmed V and J ends, which lost 5 bases and 3 bases, there was a span of 11 bases. Germline CDR1 reads SGHVS; CDR2 reads FQNEAQ. CDR3 sequence reads: CASSERVLYEQYF. The CDR3 coding sequence is TGTGCCAGCAGCGAGAGGGTTCTCTACGAGCAGTACTTC.

V gene TRBV7-8 combines with J gene TRBJ1-2; 7 bases line up with TRBD1. Unmatched junction bases numbered 4, after V lost 4 bases and J lost 11 bases. CDR1 and CDR2 (germline): SGHVS, FQNEAQ. CDR3 length: 11 residues. The CDR3 spells CASSSPGGYTF. The CDR3 DNA follows: TGTGCCAGCAGCTCCCCAGGGGGGTACACCTTC.

This clone has just one count. The V and J genes are TRBV29-1 and TRBJ2-7; D not certain. Germline loops: CDR1 SQVTM, CDR2 ANQGSEA. V was trimmed by 1 base and J by 0 bases, leaving 19 bases between them. CDR3 length equals 17 residues. The DNA for the CDR3 is TGCAGCGTTGAAGTCCCACCGGTGCCACGGACCTCCTACGAGCAGTACTTC. It translates to CSVEVPPVPRTSYEQYF.

The chain links TRBV27 to TRBJ2-4; TRBD1 agrees at 11 bases. This CDR3 is built from 14 residues. Germline lookup yields CDR1 MNHEY and CDR2 SMNVEV (reference sequence). V gave up 6 bases and J gave up 8 bases; unmatched junction bases: 6. The CDR3 is CASSTGQGVDIQYF. The CDR3 nucleotides read TGTGCCAGCAGCACGGGACAGGGGGTCGACATTCAGTACTTC.

The CDR3 DNA sequence: TGTGCCAGCAGCGTTCCGGGACTACCTATGACAGATACGCAGTATTTT. Protein: CASSVPGLPMTDTQYF. The chain is built from TRBV5-6 and TRBJ2-3, with 7 bases identical to TRBD2. With 4 bases clipped from V and 3 bases from J, the junction kept 11 bases outside the gene matches. Germline lookup yields CDR1 SGHDT and CDR2 YYEEEE. The CDR3 totals 16 residues.

About this clone itself: Different DNA sequences within this sample yield the same CDR3. The J gene is TRBJ2-7, the V gene TRBV18; the D is unclear. Trimming took 2 bases from V and 3 from J, leaving 5 bases between them. The CDR3 is made up of 12 amino acids. Germline loops: CDR1 KGHSH, CDR2 LQKENI. The CDR3 sequence is CASSPGFYEQYF. In nucleotides, the CDR3 is TGTGCCAGCTCACCAGGATTCTACGAGCAGTACTTC.

This rearrangement joins TRBV6-5 to TRBJ2-5, with 7 nucleotides matching TRBD1. Germline CDR1 reads MNHEY; CDR2 reads SVGAGI. This CDR3 has 15 amino acids. V lost 0 bases to trimming and J lost 3 bases; unmatched junction nucleotides: 4. CDR3 in DNA: TGTGCCAGCAGTTACTCCGGACAGGTCGAAGAGACCCAGTACTTC. Translation: CASSYSGQVEETQYF.

This chain links TRBV28 with TRBJ1-5; D unclear. The CDR3 consists of 14 residues. Germline CDR1 is MDHEN and CDR2 is SYDVKM. V lost 6 bases and J 1 base, leaving 10 bases between the germline ends. The CDR3 reads CASSVTFSNQPQHF. In DNA form, the CDR3 reads TGTGCCAGCAGCGTGACATTCAGCAATCAGCCCCAGCATTTT. The variable domain in full, with the rest retrieved from reference TRBV28 and TRBJ1-5, is DVKVTQSSRYLVKRTGEKVFLECVQDMDHENMFWYRQDPGLGLRLIYFSYDVKMKEKGDIPEGYSVSREKKERFSLILESASTNQTSMYLCASSVTFSNQPQHFGDGTRLSIL.

Note on this clone: The same CDR3 also results from other DNA sequences found in this sample. The V gene is TRBV7-9, the J gene TRBJ2-1; D is undetermined. The CDR3 runs 13 residues. Per germline, CDR1 SEHNR and CDR2 FQNEAQ (reference sequence). The germline V and J ends were trimmed by 1 base and 8 bases, with 9 bases remaining between them. The CDR3 loop reads CASSLDSSDEQFF. The CDR3 nucleotides are TGTGCCAGCAGCTTAGATTCGAGCGATGAGCAGTTCTTC. The variable domain in full, with the rest retrieved from reference TRBV7-9 and TRBJ2-1, is DTGVSQNPRHKITKRGQNVTFRCDPISEHNRLYWYRQTLGQGPEFLTYFQNEAQLEKSRLLSDRFSAERPKGSFSTLEIQRTEQGDSAMYLCASSLDSSDEQFFGPGTRLTVL.

The CDR3 reads CASSPLPLRALSLAGVARTQYF. CDR3 DNA: TGTGCCAGTAGTCCCCTTCCTCTCCGCGCCCTCAGTCTAGCGGGAGTGGCAAGGACCCAGTACTTC. This chain links TRBV19 with TRBJ2-5, with 10 bases fitting TRBD2. V lost 5 bases, J lost 7 bases, and 31 bases stayed unmatched. Germline V lookup: CDR1 LNHDA, CDR2 SQIVND (reference sequence). The CDR3 spans 22 residues.

About this clone: Other DNA sequences in the same sample also yield this CDR3. The chain uses TRBV28 and TRBJ2-7, with a weak D call TRBD1 (5 bases). CDR3 size: 13 residues. The V end lost 3 bases, the J end lost 0 bases, and 6 bases lay between the germline ends. CDR1 MDHEN and CDR2 SYDVKM come from the germline V gene. The CDR3 coding sequence is TGTGCCAGCAGTTTGACAGTCTCCTACGAGCAGTACTTC. It encodes CASSLTVSYEQYF.

The J gene is TRBJ2-7, the V gene TRBV27, with 10 bases identical to TRBD1. This CDR3 has 14 amino acids. The junction had 5 bases not matched to a gene; V was cut back by 8 bases and J by 1 base. Per germline, CDR1 MNHEY and CDR2 SMNVEV (reference sequence). The CDR3 nucleotides are TGTGCCAGCGGCCGGGACAGGGGATCCTACGAGCAGTACTTC. This translates into CASGRDRGSYEQYF.

The CDR3 is CASSLIVGSGNNEQFF. In nucleotides, the CDR3 is TGCGCCAGCAGCTTGATTGTGGGTAGCGGTAACAATGAGCAGTTCTTC. The genes are TRBV5-1 and TRBJ2-1, with TRBD2 as a possible D gene (6 bases). The CDR3 spans 16 residues. V was shortened by 1 base and J by 5 bases, with 16 bases between the two germline ends. Germline lookup yields CDR1 SGHRS and CDR2 YFSETQ.

This clone appeared a single time. V is TRBV5-5 and J is TRBJ2-3, with D possibly matching TRBD1 (5 bases). Between the trimmed V and J ends, which lost 6 bases and 0 bases, there was a span of 14 bases. The CDR3 contains 15 residues. Germline V lookup: CDR1 SGHKS, CDR2 YYEKEE (reference sequence). The CDR3 loop is CASIRAQTSTDTQYF. CDR3 nucleotide sequence: TGTGCCAGCATCAGGGCCCAAACTAGCACAGATACGCAGTATTTT.

The chain carries TRBV7-8 and TRBJ2-3; TRBD1 agrees at 12 bases. The V segment lost 5 bases and the J segment 5 bases; nucleotides outside the gene matches: 5. Germline assignment: CDR1 SGHVS and CDR2 FQNEAQ. The CDR3 contains 15 residues. CDR3 in amino acids: CASSKGQGAGDTQYF. For the CDR3, the DNA is TGTGCCAGCAGCAAGGGACAGGGGGCCGGAGATACGCAGTATTTT.

A remark on this clone: This same CDR3 is encoded by further DNA sequences in the sample. V usage is TRBV19 and J usage is TRBJ2-7, with 11 bases aligning to TRBD2. The V and J ends lost 3 bases and 2 bases, in that order; junction bases with no gene match: 6. Germline loops: CDR1 LNHDA, CDR2 SQIVND (reference sequence). This CDR3 spans 16 amino acids. The CDR3 spells CASSIPGTSGTYEQYF. CDR3 bases: TGTGCCAGTAGTATCCCCGGGACTAGCGGTACCTACGAGCAGTACTTC.

This chain joins TRBV14 and TRBJ2-2, with 7 positions matching TRBD1. This CDR3 is built from 16 residues. From germline, CDR1 is SGHDN and CDR2 FVKESK. V was pared by 4 bases and J by 2 bases, with 7 bases of the junction left unmatched. CDR3 amino acids: CASSPRQGPNTGELFF. The DNA for the CDR3 is TGTGCCAGCAGCCCGAGACAGGGTCCCAACACCGGGGAGCTGTTTTTT.

Turning to this clone: Other DNA sequences of this sample code for an identical CDR3. V gene TRBV28 combines with J gene TRBJ2-4, with D perhaps TRBD2 (6 bases). Trimming took 3 bases from V and 0 from J, leaving 6 bases between them. The CDR3 consists of 14 residues. The germline V gene encodes CDR1 MDHEN and CDR2 SYDVKM. The CDR3 DNA reads TGTGCCAGCAGTTTGGGGGGAGCCAAAAACATTCAGTACTTC. This sequence encodes CASSLGGAKNIQYF.

The rearrangement links TRBV11-1 to TRBJ2-1; D call uncertain. Trimming took 2 bases from V and 0 from J, leaving 11 bases between them. There are 16 residues in the CDR3. Germline V gene data show CDR1 as SGHAT and CDR2 as FQDESV (reference sequence). The CDR3 DNA follows: TGTGCCAGCAGCTTAAATCCTATCGGCTCCTACAATGAGCAGTTCTTC. Translated: CASSLNPIGSYNEQFF. Filled out from reference TRBV11-1 and TRBJ2-1, the complete variable domain reads EAEVAQSPRYKITEKSQAVAFWCDPISGHATLYWYRQILGQGPELLVQFQDESVVDDSQLPKDRFSAERLKGVDSTLKIQPAELGDSAMYLCASSLNPIGSYNEQFFGPGTRLTVL.

V gene TRBV15 combines with J gene TRBJ2-5; 9 bases match TRBD1. Losses at the gene ends were 3 bases for V and 0 bases for J; bases not matched to a gene: 2. The CDR3 covers 15 residues. Germline V CDR1 and CDR2: LNHNV, YYDKDF (reference sequence). As DNA, the CDR3 is TGTGCCACCAGCAGGGACAGGGGAAACCAAGAGACCCAGTACTTC. Its translation is CATSRDRGNQETQYF.

The chain joins TRBV4-2 to TRBJ2-1; no clear D gene. The V end was cut by 4 bases, the J end by 5 bases, with 18 bases between. CDR1 and CDR2 from the germline V gene are LGHNA and YNFKEQ. The CDR3 covers 16 residues. The CDR3 protein is CASSPLHRALDNEQFF. CDR3 coding DNA: TGTGCCAGCAGCCCTCTCCATCGTGCGCTAGACAATGAGCAGTTCTTC.

The chain combines TRBV2 with TRBJ1-2; D is undetermined. Germline V gene lookup returns CDR1 SNHLY and CDR2 FYNNEI. V was cut by 4 bases and J by 2 bases, with 5 bases left in between. CDR3 length: 12 amino acids. The CDR3 bases are TGTGCCAGCAGTGCAGAGAACTATGGCTACACCTTC. Protein product: CASSAENYGYTF.